What follows are 22 T cell receptor beta chains derived from one specimen sequenced in a study of cytomegalovirus exposure and HLA in healthy donors. The PCR used 60 Vbeta and 13 Jbeta primers. Sequencing was performed with immunoSEQ multiplex PCR; in TCRdb, only in-frame clones are kept and a portion is missing. The data contain 150,000 to 200,000 clones, 79% of them singletons. The source material was PBMCs. These receptor sequences come from a male donor in good health and CMV-seropositive.

V and J are TRBV28 and TRBJ1-4; D perhaps matches TRBD1 (5 bases). Germline values: CDR1 MDHEN, CDR2 SYDVKM. V was shortened by 6 bases and J by 7 bases, with 18 bases between the two germline ends. This CDR3 has 15 amino acids. CDR3 in DNA: TGTGCCAGCAGGATTATAACAGGTTCGGGTGAAAAACTGTTTTTT. Translated, it gives CASRIITGSGEKLFF.

The chain recombines TRBV7-9 with TRBJ1-4; tentative D call: TRBD1 (5 bases). The CDR3 covers 15 residues. Germline V gene data show CDR1 as SEHNR and CDR2 as FQNEAQ (reference sequence). V lost 1 base to trimming and J lost 8 bases, with 14 bases between them. The CDR3 here is CASSLEAGLGEKLFF. As DNA, the CDR3 is TGTGCCAGCAGCTTAGAGGCAGGGCTCGGGGAAAAACTGTTTTTT. The full variable domain, its missing parts supplied by reference TRBV7-9 and TRBJ1-4, is DTGVSQNPRHKITKRGQNVTFRCDPISEHNRLYWYRQTLGQGPEFLTYFQNEAQLEKSRLLSDRFSAERPKGSFSTLEIQRTEQGDSAMYLCASSLEAGLGEKLFFGSGTQLSVL.

This chain connects TRBV10-3 to TRBJ2-2; TRBD2 is a possible D gene (6 bases). CDR1 ENHRY and CDR2 SYGVKD come from the germline V gene. CDR3 length: 11 amino acids. V dropped 10 bases and J dropped 5 bases, with 8 bases sitting between them. The CDR3, as DNA: TGTGCCACCCGGGGGACCGGGGAGCTGTTTTTT. This gives the protein CATRGTGELFF.

The J gene is TRBJ2-2, the V gene TRBV28, with 10 bases lining up with TRBD2. Germline CDR1 is MDHEN and CDR2 is SYDVKM. With 5 bases clipped from V and 2 bases from J, the junction kept 11 bases outside the gene matches. The CDR3 contains 18 residues. CDR3 residues: CASSPGLAGEFNTGELFF. CDR3 bases: TGTGCCAGCAGTCCCGGGCTAGCGGGAGAATTTAACACCGGGGAGCTGTTTTTT.

This clone was detected a few times. CDR3 DNA: TGTGCCAGTAGTATAGGTCGAGCCCGGACAGGCGATCAAGCTTTCTTT. Amino acids: CASSIGRARTGDQAFF. The V and J genes are TRBV19 and TRBJ1-1; 7 bases are shared with TRBD1. Germline V gene data show CDR1 as LNHDA and CDR2 as SQIVND (reference sequence). After removal of 1 base from V and 9 bases from J, the junction contained 14 bases not matched to a gene. CDR3 size: 16 residues.

This sequence joins TRBV5-8 and TRBJ1-6, with D perhaps matching TRBD1 (6 bases). CDR3 length equals 15 residues. Germline V gene sequence: CDR1 SGHTS, CDR2 YDEGEE. V was cut by 0 bases and J by 6 bases, with 10 bases left in between. The DNA for the CDR3 is TGTGCCAGCAGCTTGGACGGCAGGGGTAATTCACCCCTCCACTTT. It yields the protein CASSLDGRGNSPLHF.

This clone was found a few times. This rearrangement joins TRBV30 to TRBJ1-4; 8 bases are shared with TRBD1. CDR1 and CDR2 from the germline V gene are GTSNPN and SVGIG (reference sequence). CDR3 size: 17 residues. V lost 0 bases, J lost 4 bases, and 10 bases stayed unmatched. CDR3: CAWSVPSRTGSNEKLFF. The CDR3 coding sequence is TGTGCCTGGAGTGTACCTTCGCGGACAGGGAGTAATGAAAAACTGTTTTTT.

V usage is TRBV7-9 and J usage is TRBJ2-6; the match to TRBD1 covers 8 bases. The V and J ends lost 7 bases and 2 bases, in that order; junction bases with no gene match: 1. CDR1 and CDR2 (germline): SEHNR, FQNEAQ (reference sequence). The CDR3 runs 14 residues. For the CDR3, the DNA is TGTGCCAGCATACAGGGGGCTGGGGCCAACGTCCTGACTTTC. As protein: CASIQGAGANVLTF.

The chain is built from TRBV6-5 and TRBJ1-5; 9 nucleotides line up with TRBD1. Germline CDR1 is MNHEY and CDR2 is SVGAGI. J lost 6 bases, V lost 11 bases, and 11 bases had no gene match. The CDR3 totals 14 residues. The CDR3 sequence is CAGARDREFQPQHF. In DNA, the CDR3 is TGTGCCGGCGCCCGGGACAGGGAATTTCAGCCCCAGCATTTT.

Comment on this clone: One end of the junction does not line up with germline, which may come from a read error. This chain uses TRBV2 with TRBJ2-2; possible D gene TRBD2, 6 bases. Germline-derived CDR1 and CDR2 are SNHLY and FYNNEI. The CDR3 extends over 16 amino acids. Here the CDR3 reads CASSAHGAPNTGGLFF. As DNA, the CDR3 is TGTGCCAGCAGTGCCCACGGGGCCCCGAACACCGGGGGGCTGTTTTTT.

The chain combines TRBV5-5 with TRBJ1-3; D uncertain. The ends were cut back, 2 bases at V and 0 bases at J, with 9 bases in the middle. Germline V lookup: CDR1 SGHKS, CDR2 YYEKEE (reference sequence). The CDR3 has 15 residues. DNA of the CDR3: TGTGCCAGCAGCTTTCCGACAAGCTCTGGAAACACCATATATTTT. It is translated as CASSFPTSSGNTIYF.

The chain recombines TRBV6-1 with TRBJ1-4; D gene ambiguous. Per the germline V gene, CDR1 is MNHNS and CDR2 is SASEGT. V shed 5 bases and J shed 7 bases, with 14 bases lying between them. The CDR3 contains 14 residues. The CDR3 region is CASSKQAPGEKLFF. CDR3 in DNA: TGTGCCAGCAGTAAACAAGCGCCGGGTGAAAAACTGTTTTTT.

The chain has TRBV5-1 and TRBJ2-7; TRBD2 agrees at 9 bases. Germline trimming cut 0 bases from V and 0 bases from J; bases unmatched to any gene: 7. Germline CDR1 is SGHRS and CDR2 is YFSETQ. CDR3 length: 17 amino acids. The CDR3 region is CASSLEWREGLSYEQYF. In DNA form, the CDR3 reads TGCGCCAGCAGCTTGGAATGGCGGGAGGGCCTCTCCTACGAGCAGTACTTC.

This chain uses TRBV7-6 with TRBJ2-1; D is perhaps TRBD2 (5 bases). The CDR3 covers 17 residues. CDR1 and CDR2 (germline): SGHVS, FNYEAQ. Deletions cut 0 bases from V and 3 bases from J, with 15 bases between. CDR3 DNA sequence: TGTGCCAGCAGCTTAGCGGGGAGCGCGCTCTTCTACAATGAGCAGTTCTTC. Its protein product is CASSLAGSALFYNEQFF.

The V and J genes are TRBV18 and TRBJ1-1, with D uncertain. The germline CDR1 and CDR2 sequences are KGHSH and LQKENI. The V end was cut by 6 bases, the J end by 3 bases, with 14 bases between. The CDR3 has 14 residues. CDR3: CASSKTSEDTEAFF. For the CDR3, the DNA is TGTGCCAGCTCGAAAACTTCGGAGGACACTGAAGCTTTCTTT. Drawing the rest from reference TRBV18 and TRBJ1-1, the complete variable domain is NAGVMQNPRHLVRRRGQEARLRCSPMKGHSHVYWYRQLPEEGLKFMVYLQKENIIDESGMPKERFSAEFPKEGPSILRIQQVVRGDSAAYFCASSKTSEDTEAFFGQGTRLTVV.

The V gene is TRBV7-2, the J gene TRBJ2-3; TRBD1 matches 7 bases. The CDR3 totals 16 residues. CDR1 and CDR2 (germline): SGHTA, FQGNSA. The ends lost 1 base at V and 2 bases at J; junction bases unmatched: 6. The chain's CDR3 is CASSLDPGQYTDTQYF. DNA for the CDR3: TGTGCCAGCAGCTTAGACCCGGGACAGTACACAGATACGCAGTATTTT.

This clone came up once. The chain combines TRBV9 with TRBJ2-2, with D hard to call. The V gene lost 0 bases and the J gene lost 10 bases, with 13 bases spanning the gap. CDR1 SGDLS and CDR2 YYNGEE come from the germline V gene. The CDR3 is 14 amino acids. The CDR3 here is CASSVATTFPELFF. In DNA form, the CDR3 reads TGTGCCAGCAGCGTAGCTACCACGTTCCCGGAGCTGTTTTTT.

This sequence joins TRBV30 and TRBJ1-5; D is ambiguous. The CDR3 consists of 16 residues. V was clipped by 0 bases and J by 2 bases, with 14 bases between them. The germline gives CDR1 GTSNPN, CDR2 SVGIG (reference sequence). The CDR3 nucleotides read TGTGCCTGGAGTGTTGCGGGTAGCTTGGGCAATCAGCCCCAGCATTTT. It translates to CAWSVAGSLGNQPQHF.

The chain recombines TRBV2 with TRBJ1-1; 12 bases are shared with TRBD1. CDR1 and CDR2 (germline): SNHLY, FYNNEI. After removal of 4 bases from V and 1 base from J, the junction contained 7 bases not matched to a gene. The CDR3 sequence is 17 residues long. CDR3 sequence reads: CASSGPGQGAWNTEAFF. The CDR3 bases are TGTGCCAGCAGTGGCCCGGGACAGGGGGCCTGGAACACTGAAGCTTTCTTT. Based on the CDR3 plus reference TRBV2 and TRBJ1-1, the full variable domain is EPEVTQTPSHQVTQMGQEVILRCVPISNHLYFYWYRQILGQKVEFLVSFYNNEISEKSEIFDDQFSVERPDGSNFTLKIRSTKLEDSAMYFCASSGPGQGAWNTEAFFGQGTRLTVV.

The CDR3 nucleotides are TGTGCCAGCAGCTTAACCTGGGGACTAGCGGGCACCGGGGAGCTGTTTTTT. This gives the protein CASSLTWGLAGTGELFF. The gene calls are TRBV7-3 and TRBJ2-2; 12 positions match TRBD2. CDR3 size: 17 residues. Germline loops: CDR1 SGHTA, CDR2 FQGTGA. The V segment lost 0 bases and the J segment 4 bases; nucleotides outside the gene matches: 3.

The rearrangement links TRBV6-5 to TRBJ1-4, with D unresolved. CDR1 MNHEY and CDR2 SVGAGI come from the germline V gene. CDR3 size: 15 residues. V lost 2 bases and J 0 bases, leaving 7 bases between the germline ends. This CDR3 is CASSYRGATNEKLFF. The CDR3 bases are TGTGCCAGCAGTTACCGGGGAGCAACTAATGAAAAACTGTTTTTT.

This clone showed up just once. The gene calls are TRBV6-1 and TRBJ2-5, with D tentatively TRBD2 (5 bases). This CDR3 has 12 amino acids. V lost 3 bases to trimming and J lost 7 bases, with 9 bases between them. The germline V gene has CDR1 MNHNS and CDR2 SASEGT. The CDR3 DNA reads TGTGCCAGCAGTGATACGGGAATGACCCAGTACTTC. As protein: CASSDTGMTQYF.